Listed here is a single TCR beta chain. The data derive from a study of blood T cell repertoires in COVID-19. The method was immunoSEQ multiplex PCR; TCRdb's version includes in-frame clones alone and lacks a portion of them. The sample contains some 210,000 clones, around 86% of which appear only once. V lost 4 bases and J 2 bases, leaving 13 bases between the germline ends. CDR3 length: 14 amino acids. Per germline, CDR1 SGHNT and CDR2 YYREEE (reference sequence). The chain couples TRBV5-4 to TRBJ2-7, with D tentatively TRBD1 (5 bases). The sample taken for sequencing was PBMCs or T cells enriched from blood (not recorded which). The TCR originated in a woman between 50 and 59 years old with acute COVID-19. The CDR3 is CASSPSAGPYEQYF. The CDR3 DNA sequence: TGTGCCAGCAGCCCCTCGGCAGGGCCCTACGAGCAGTACTTC.